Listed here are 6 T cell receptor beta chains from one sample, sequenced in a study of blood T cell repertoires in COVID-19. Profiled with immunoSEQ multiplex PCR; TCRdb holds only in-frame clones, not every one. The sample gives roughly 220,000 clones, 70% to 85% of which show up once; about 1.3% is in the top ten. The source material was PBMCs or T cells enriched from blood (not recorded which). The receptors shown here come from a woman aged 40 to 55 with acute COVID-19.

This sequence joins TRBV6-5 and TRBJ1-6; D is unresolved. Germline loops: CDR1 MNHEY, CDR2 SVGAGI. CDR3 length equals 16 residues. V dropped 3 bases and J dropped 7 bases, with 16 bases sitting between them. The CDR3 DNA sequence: TGTGCCAGCAGTTATCGGACGCCGGAGGTGAATTCACCCCTCCACTTT. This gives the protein CASSYRTPEVNSPLHF.

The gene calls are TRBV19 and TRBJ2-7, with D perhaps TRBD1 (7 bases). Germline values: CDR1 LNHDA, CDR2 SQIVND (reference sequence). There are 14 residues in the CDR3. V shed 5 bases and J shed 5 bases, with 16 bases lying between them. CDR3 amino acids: CASSGRQGLDEQYF. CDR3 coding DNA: TGTGCCAGTAGTGGGAGACAGGGACTGGACGAGCAGTACTTC.

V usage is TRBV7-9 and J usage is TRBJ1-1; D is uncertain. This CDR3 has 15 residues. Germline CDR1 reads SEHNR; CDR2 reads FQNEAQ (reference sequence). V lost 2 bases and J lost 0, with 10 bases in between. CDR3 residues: CASSLLVTVNTEAFF. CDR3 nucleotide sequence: TGTGCCAGCAGCTTATTGGTCACAGTGAACACTGAAGCTTTCTTT.

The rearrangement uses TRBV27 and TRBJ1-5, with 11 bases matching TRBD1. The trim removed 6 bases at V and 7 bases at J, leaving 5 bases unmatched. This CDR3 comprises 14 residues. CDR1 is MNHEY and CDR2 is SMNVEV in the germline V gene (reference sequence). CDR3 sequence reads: CASSWGQGDQPQHF. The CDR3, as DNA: TGTGCCAGCAGCTGGGGACAGGGGGACCAGCCCCAGCATTTT.

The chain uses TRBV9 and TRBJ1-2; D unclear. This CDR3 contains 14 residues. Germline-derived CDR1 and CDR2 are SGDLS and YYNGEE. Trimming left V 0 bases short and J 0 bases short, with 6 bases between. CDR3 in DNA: TGTGCCAGCAGCGTAGCTACAGCTAACTATGGCTACACCTTC. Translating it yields CASSVATANYGYTF.

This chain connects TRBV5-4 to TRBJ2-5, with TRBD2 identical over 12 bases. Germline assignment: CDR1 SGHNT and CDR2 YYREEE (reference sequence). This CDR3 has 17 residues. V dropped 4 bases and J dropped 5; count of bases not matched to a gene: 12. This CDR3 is CASSHTLAGGPVETQYF. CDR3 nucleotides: TGTGCCAGCAGCCATACCCTAGCGGGGGGGCCCGTGGAGACCCAGTACTTC.